This is a list of T cell receptor beta chains from one sample in a study of vaccination effects on CD4 cells after COVID-19. Sequencing used immunoSEQ multiplex PCR; TCRdb keeps in-frame clones, though not all of them. The table includes around 32,000 clones, over 55% detected once. No cognate antigen is known for these TCRs. Sequences were derived from CD4+ T cells from PBMCs cultured with SARS-CoV-2 spike peptides, sampled after COVID-19 vaccination. The source is a human donor who received a COVID-19 vaccine. Each CDR3 is given with its conserved first and last residue. Each record gives: J gene, D gene, V gene, clone size, CDR3 protein, CDR3 DNA. D genes are given only for firm matches. A row's size may be missing; if present it is once, few, many or a size class.

TRBJ2-3,-,TRBV6-5,-,CASTDLSTDTQYF,TGTGCCAGCACCGACCTCAGCACAGATACGCAGTATTTT
TRBJ2-7,TRBD1,TRBV2,-,CASRRDSSSYEQYF,TGTGCCAGCAGGAGGGACAGTAGCTCCTACGAGCAGTACTTC
TRBJ2-7,TRBD1,TRBV11-3,-,CASSARSTGTGYEQYF,TGTGCCAGCAGCGCCAGATCCACCGGGACAGGCTACGAGCAGTACTTC
TRBJ2-7,-,TRBV10-1,few,CASSESGEYEQYF,TGCGCCAGCAGTGAGTCAGGGGAGTACGAGCAGTACTTC
TRBJ1-2,-,TRBV12-3/TRBV12-4,-,CASSLSFYGYTF,TGTGCCAGCAGTTTAAGTTTCTATGGCTACACCTTC
TRBJ1-5,TRBD1,TRBV19,-,CASWTGSKYSNQPQHF,TGTGCCAGTTGGACAGGCTCAAAATATAGCAATCAGCCCCAGCATTTT
TRBJ1-4,-,TRBV10-3,few,CAISVGGANEKLFF,TGTGCCATCAGTGTGGGGGGGGCTAATGAAAAACTGTTTTTT
TRBJ2-7,-,TRBV5-1,-,CASSLVGDEQYF,TGCGCCAGCAGCTTGGTGGGGGACGAGCAGTACTTC
TRBJ2-6,-,TRBV4-1,-,CASRTSWGANVLTF,TGCGCCAGCCGTACTAGCTGGGGGGCCAACGTCCTGACTTTC
TRBJ1-1,-,TRBV4-1,-,CASSQDHAGDTEAFF,TGCGCCAGCAGCCAAGATCATGCGGGGGACACTGAAGCTTTCTTT
TRBJ1-2,TRBD1,TRBV7-2,-,CASSPKGRQGLRSDGGYTF,TGTGCCAGCAGCCCAAAGGGGAGACAGGGATTGAGGTCGGACGGTGGCTACACCTTC
TRBJ2-5,TRBD2,TRBV18,-,CASSPRLAGNGETQYF,TGTGCCAGCTCACCGCGACTAGCGGGAAACGGAGAGACCCAGTACTTC
TRBJ1-5,-,TRBV24-1,few,CATSRGGGASSNQPQHF,TGTGCCACCAGCCGAGGCGGGGGGGCTTCGAGCAATCAGCCCCAGCATTTT
TRBJ1-5,-,TRBV6-5,-,CASRTQGGSNQPQHF,TGTGCCAGCAGGACACAGGGAGGAAGCAATCAGCCCCAGCATTTT
TRBJ1-6,-,TRBV3-1/TRBV3-2,few,CASSRQSSYNSPLHF,TGTGCCAGCAGCCGGCAGAGTTCCTATAATTCACCCCTCCACTTT
TRBJ1-6,TRBD1,TRBV19,-,CASRGQWGAPLHF,TGTGCCAGTAGGGGACAGTGGGGAGCACCCCTCCACTTT
TRBJ1-3,TRBD1,TRBV5-1,-,CASSLTQGAGNTIYF,TGCGCCAGCAGCCTCACCCAGGGGGCAGGAAACACCATATATTTT
TRBJ1-1,TRBD1,TRBV3-1/TRBV3-2,-,CASRGQGVKTEAFF,TGTGCCAGCAGGGGACAGGGAGTTAAGACTGAAGCTTTCTTT
TRBJ2-7,-,TRBV23-1,-,CASRAGTTNYEQYF,TGCGCCAGCCGAGCCGGGACAACTAACTACGAGCAGTACTTC
TRBJ2-7,TRBD2,TRBV5-4,-,CASSLGGLAVYEQYF,TGTGCCAGCAGCTTGGGTGGACTAGCGGTGTACGAGCAGTACTTC
TRBJ2-7,-,TRBV10-3,-,CATVGLGGYEQYF,TGTGCCACCGTGGGGCTGGGTGGCTACGAGCAGTACTTC
TRBJ2-7,-,TRBV18,few,CASSPDIQQYF,TGTGCCAGCTCACCTGACATTCAGCAGTACTTC
TRBJ2-2,TRBD1,TRBV7-9,-,CASSRTGGVDNTGELFF,TGTGCCAGCAGCCGGACAGGGGGAGTGGACAATACCGGGGAGCTGTTTTTT
TRBJ2-2,-,TRBV18,-,CASSPDQNTGELFF,TGTGCCAGCTCCCCAGACCAAAACACCGGGGAGCTGTTTTTT
TRBJ1-5,-,TRBV19,-,CASSSIGGGNQPQHF,TGTGCCAGTAGTAGTATTGGGGGTGGCAATCAGCCCCAGCATTTT
TRBJ2-7,-,TRBV19,-,CASSNRGIDEQYF,TGTGCCAGTAGTAATAGGGGAATTGACGAGCAGTACTTC
TRBJ2-5,TRBD1,TRBV29-1,-,CSVPEKGDRKASQYF,TGCAGCGTTCCCGAAAAGGGGGACAGGAAGGCCTCGCAGTACTTC
TRBJ1-1,-,TRBV29-1,-,CSVRLFSPDTEAFF,TGCAGCGTCCGACTGTTTTCTCCGGACACTGAAGCTTTCTTT
TRBJ2-5,-,TRBV19,-,CASGGIKKTGAQETQYF,TGTGCCAGTGGGGGGATCAAGAAAACAGGGGCCCAAGAGACCCAGTACTTC
TRBJ1-1,-,TRBV7-8,-,CASSVQMDQVAFF,TGTGCCAGCAGCGTACAAATGGACCAGGTAGCTTTCTTT
TRBJ2-7,TRBD1,TRBV6-5,-,CASTGQGVSPYEQYF,TGTGCCAGCACGGGACAGGGGGTATCCCCCTACGAGCAGTACTTC
TRBJ2-7,TRBD2,TRBV19,-,CASSAGSSGLGYEQYF,TGTGCCAGTAGTGCCGGATCTAGCGGGCTGGGGTACGAGCAGTACTTC